This section outlines one TCR beta chain sequence together with its context. Which antigen it targets is not known. No base quality values were provided; no much bigger clone lies one nucleotide off. One collaborating source in Seattle enrolled patients while the patients were actively infected and followed the patients over time throughout the course of disease. Whole blood was collected in K2EDTA tubes by collaborating institutions according to the institutions' own protocols. For TCRbeta analysis, collaborators shipped samples in one of three forms: frozen whole blood, isolated PBMCs, or DNA extracted from either of those sample types. TCRbeta CDR3 regions were amplified from genomic DNA using the immunoSEQ Assay, a bias-controlled multiplex PCR. On the study's bioinformatics: The number of nucleated cells in each sample was estimated from the amplification of reference gene primers within the assay. To quantify the absolute abundance of each unique TCRbeta CDR3 rearrangement, sequence reads were collapsed and filtered. For each sample, productive Simpson clonality was calculated as the square root of Simpson's diversity index across productive rearrangements. TCRdb's version of the immuneACCESS table is confined to in-frame rearrangements and falls short of the full clone set. An unresolved V gene accounts for under half of the shortfall where checked; the remainder is of unknown origin. V, J and clone size reflect that table, while D and trimming were determined from the DNA. Across this sample there are about 99,000 clones, with about 91% seen only once. Of the sample, around 2.1% is held by the ten largest clones.

The cysteine opens and the phenylalanine closes a CDR3 of 13 amino acids. Here the CDR3 DNA is all that survives: 39 bases in frame from base 1. The V end gives up 6 bases and the J end 4 bases, leaving 5 bases in the junction not matched to a gene. From a lookup of the germline V gene, CDR1 and CDR2 are SQVTM and ANQGSEA. This entry belongs to a study of blood T cell repertoires in COVID-19 (dated by TCRdb to about 2020). As for the study more broadly: Samples covering the acute and convalescent phases of COVID-19 were provided by collaborators in the United States, Italy and Spain. The prospective study material was composed of cDNA or gDNA derived from T cells, B-cell-depleted T cells, or PBMCs. Subjects who had been exposed to COVID-19, were actively infected with it, or had recovered from it provided the deeply sampled blood TCRbeta repertoires that made up the dataset. The repertoires were released in a freely available public database meant as a resource for research on the immune response to SARS-CoV-2. The samples were drawn from the first 160 participants of the ongoing ImmuneRACE study and from 1,200 or so subjects provided by 6 global collaborators. Sample metadata almost always included a de-identified subject ID, COVID-19 status, age in years and sex. Where available, HLA class I and class II types were obtained from metadata supplied by the sample provider rather than from assay-based typing. The investigation overall reported the following: The quantity of clinical and demographic metadata differed by source and by participant and was supplied without curation.

The rearranged chain carries TRBV29-1 and TRBJ2-1, with 8 bases matching TRBD2. The TCR originated in a man aged 50 or older with COVID-19, enrolled during active disease. Sequences were obtained from peripheral blood. The encoded CDR3 is CSVTSGGYNEQFF. The nucleotides read TGCAGCGTAACGAGCGGGGGTTACAATGAGCAGTTCTTC.